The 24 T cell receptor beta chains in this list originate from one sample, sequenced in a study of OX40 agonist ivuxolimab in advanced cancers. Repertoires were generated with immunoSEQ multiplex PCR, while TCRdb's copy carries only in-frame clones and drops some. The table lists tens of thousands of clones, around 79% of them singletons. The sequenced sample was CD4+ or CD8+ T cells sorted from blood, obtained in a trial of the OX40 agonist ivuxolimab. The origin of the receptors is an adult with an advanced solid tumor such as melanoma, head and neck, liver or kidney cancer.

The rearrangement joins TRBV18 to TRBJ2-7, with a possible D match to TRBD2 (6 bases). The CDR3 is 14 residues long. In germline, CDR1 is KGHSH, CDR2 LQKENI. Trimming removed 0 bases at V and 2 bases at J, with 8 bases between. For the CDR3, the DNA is TGTGCCAGCTCACCACCGGGACTTCCCTACGAGCAGTACTTC. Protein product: CASSPPGLPYEQYF.

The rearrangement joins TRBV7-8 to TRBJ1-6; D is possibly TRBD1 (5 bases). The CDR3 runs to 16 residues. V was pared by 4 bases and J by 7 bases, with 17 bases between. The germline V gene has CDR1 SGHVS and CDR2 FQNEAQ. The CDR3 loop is CASSSRGKSGNSPLHF. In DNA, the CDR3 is TGTGCCAGCAGCTCAAGGGGTAAATCGGGAAATTCACCCCTCCACTTT. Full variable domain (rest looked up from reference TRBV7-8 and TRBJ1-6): GAGVSQSPRYKVAKRGQDVALRCDPISGHVSLFWYQQALGQGPEFLTYFQNEAQLDKSGLPSDRFFAERPEGSVSTLKIQRTQQEDSAVYLCASSSRGKSGNSPLHFGNGTRLTVT.

Here the CDR3 DNA reads TGTGCCAGCAGCTTTTCGGGTAACACTGAAGCTTTCTTT. It is translated as CASSFSGNTEAFF. The chain employs TRBV7-8 and TRBJ1-1, with D unresolved. This CDR3 has 13 amino acids. V dropped 3 bases and J dropped 2 bases, with 7 bases sitting between them. Per the germline V gene, CDR1 is SGHVS and CDR2 is FQNEAQ.

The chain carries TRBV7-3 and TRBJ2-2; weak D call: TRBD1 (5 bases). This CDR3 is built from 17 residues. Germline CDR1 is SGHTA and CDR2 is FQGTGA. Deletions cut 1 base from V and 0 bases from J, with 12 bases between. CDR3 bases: TGTGCCAGCAGCTTAATAAACAGGACCCCGAACACCGGGGAGCTGTTTTTT. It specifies CASSLINRTPNTGELFF.

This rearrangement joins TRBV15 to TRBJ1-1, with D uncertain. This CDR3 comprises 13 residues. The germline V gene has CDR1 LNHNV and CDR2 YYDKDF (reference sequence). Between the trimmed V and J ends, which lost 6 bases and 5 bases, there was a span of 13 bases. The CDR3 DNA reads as TGTGCCACCAGTGCTGCATGGGAGACTGAAGCTTTCTTT. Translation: CATSAAWETEAFF. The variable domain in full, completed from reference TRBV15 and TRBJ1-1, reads DAMVIQNPRYQVTQFGKPVTLSCSQTLNHNVMYWYQQKSSQAPKLLFHYYDKDFNNEADTPDNFQSRRPNTSFCFLDIRSPGLGDTAMYLCATSAAWETEAFFGQGTRLTVV.

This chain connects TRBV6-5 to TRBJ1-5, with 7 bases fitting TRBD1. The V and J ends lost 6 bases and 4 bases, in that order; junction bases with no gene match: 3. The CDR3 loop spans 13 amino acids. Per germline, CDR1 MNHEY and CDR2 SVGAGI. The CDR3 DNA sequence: TGTGCCAGCAGGGGACAGATTAATCAGCCCCAGCATTTT. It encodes CASRGQINQPQHF.

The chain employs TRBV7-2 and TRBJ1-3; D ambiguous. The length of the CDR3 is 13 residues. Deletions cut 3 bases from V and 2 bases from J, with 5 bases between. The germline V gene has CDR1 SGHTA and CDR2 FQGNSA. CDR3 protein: CASSLQTGNTIYF. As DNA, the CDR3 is TGTGCCAGCAGCTTGCAGACTGGAAACACCATATATTTT.

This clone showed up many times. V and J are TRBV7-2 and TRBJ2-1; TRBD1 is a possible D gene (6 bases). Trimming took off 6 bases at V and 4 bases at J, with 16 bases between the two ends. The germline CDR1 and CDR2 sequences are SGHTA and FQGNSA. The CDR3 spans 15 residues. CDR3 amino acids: CASSQGSGAYNEQFF. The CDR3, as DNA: TGTGCCAGCAGTCAGGGGTCCGGGGCATACAATGAGCAGTTCTTC.

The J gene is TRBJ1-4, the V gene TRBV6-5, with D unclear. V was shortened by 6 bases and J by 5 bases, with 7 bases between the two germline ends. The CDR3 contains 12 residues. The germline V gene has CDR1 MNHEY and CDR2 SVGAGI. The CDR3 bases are TGTGCCAGCAGCCGTGGCAATGAAAAACTGTTTTTT. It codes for CASSRGNEKLFF.

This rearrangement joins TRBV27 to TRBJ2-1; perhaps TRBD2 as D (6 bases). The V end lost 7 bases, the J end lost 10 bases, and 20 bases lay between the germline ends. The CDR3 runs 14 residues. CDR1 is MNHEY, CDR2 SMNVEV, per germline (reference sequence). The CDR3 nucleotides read TGTGCCAGCACCTGGGACTCCCTCTTGGGGGAGCAGTTCTTC. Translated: CASTWDSLLGEQFF.

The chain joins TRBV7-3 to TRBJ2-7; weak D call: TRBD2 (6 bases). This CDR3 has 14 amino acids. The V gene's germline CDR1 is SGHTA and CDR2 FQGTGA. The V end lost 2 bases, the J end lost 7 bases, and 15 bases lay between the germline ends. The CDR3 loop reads CASSLGPRAGEQYF. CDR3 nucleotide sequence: TGTGCCAGCAGCTTAGGTCCGCGGGCGGGAGAGCAGTACTTC. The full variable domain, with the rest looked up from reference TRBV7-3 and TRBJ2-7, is GAGVSQTPSNKVTEKGKYVELRCDPISGHTALYWYRQSLGQGPEFLIYFQGTGAADDSGLPNDRFFAVRPEGSVSTLKIQRTERGDSAVYLCASSLGPRAGEQYFGPGTRLTVT.

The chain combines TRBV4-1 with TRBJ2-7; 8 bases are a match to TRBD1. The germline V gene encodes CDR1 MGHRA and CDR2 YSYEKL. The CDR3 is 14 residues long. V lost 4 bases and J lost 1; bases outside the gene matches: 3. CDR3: CASSPDRGSYEQYV. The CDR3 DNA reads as TGCGCCAGCAGCCCCGACAGGGGATCCTACGAGCAGTACGTC.

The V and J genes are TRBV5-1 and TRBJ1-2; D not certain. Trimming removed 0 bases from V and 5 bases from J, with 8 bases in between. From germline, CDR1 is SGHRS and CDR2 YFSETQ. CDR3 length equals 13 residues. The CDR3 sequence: CASSLADLYGYTF. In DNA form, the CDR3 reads TGCGCCAGCAGCTTGGCCGACCTATATGGCTACACCTTC.

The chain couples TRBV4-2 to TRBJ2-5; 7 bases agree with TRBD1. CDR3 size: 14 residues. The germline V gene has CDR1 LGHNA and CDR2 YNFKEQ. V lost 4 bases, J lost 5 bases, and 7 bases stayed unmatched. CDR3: CASSRNTGVETQYF. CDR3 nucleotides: TGTGCCAGCAGCCGAAACACAGGGGTGGAGACCCAGTACTTC.

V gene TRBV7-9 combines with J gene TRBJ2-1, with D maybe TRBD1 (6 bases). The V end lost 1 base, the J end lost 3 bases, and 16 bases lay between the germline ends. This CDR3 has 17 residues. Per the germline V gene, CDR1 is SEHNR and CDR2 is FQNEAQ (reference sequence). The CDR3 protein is CASSLVGGAGVYNEQFF. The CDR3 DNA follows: TGTGCCAGCAGCTTAGTTGGGGGCGCAGGGGTCTACAATGAGCAGTTCTTC.

The CDR3 DNA reads TGTGCCAGCAGCCCCAGTTGGGCCTACAATGAGCAGTTCTTC. Its protein product is CASSPSWAYNEQFF. This rearrangement joins TRBV7-2 to TRBJ2-1, with D unclear. Per germline, CDR1 SGHTA and CDR2 FQGNSA. The CDR3 spans 14 residues. Deletions cut 5 bases from V and 2 bases from J, with 10 bases between.

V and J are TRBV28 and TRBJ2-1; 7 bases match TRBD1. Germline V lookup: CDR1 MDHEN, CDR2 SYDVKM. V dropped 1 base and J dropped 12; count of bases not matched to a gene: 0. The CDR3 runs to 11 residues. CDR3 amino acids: CASSLSGGQFF. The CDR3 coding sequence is TGTGCCAGCAGTTTATCAGGGGGGCAGTTCTTC.

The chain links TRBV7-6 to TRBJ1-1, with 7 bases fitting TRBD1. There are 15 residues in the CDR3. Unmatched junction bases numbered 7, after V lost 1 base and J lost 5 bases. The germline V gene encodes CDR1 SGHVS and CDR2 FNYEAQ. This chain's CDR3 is CASSLEGGHKTEAFF. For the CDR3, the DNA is TGTGCCAGCAGCTTAGAAGGGGGCCACAAGACTGAAGCTTTCTTT.

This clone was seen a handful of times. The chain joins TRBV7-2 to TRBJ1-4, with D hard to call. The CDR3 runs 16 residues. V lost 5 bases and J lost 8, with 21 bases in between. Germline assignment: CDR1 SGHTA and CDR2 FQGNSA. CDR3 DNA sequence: TGTGCCAGCAGCCCTAGTGAACGGAGGACGAGGGAAAAACTGTTTTTT. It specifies CASSPSERRTREKLFF.

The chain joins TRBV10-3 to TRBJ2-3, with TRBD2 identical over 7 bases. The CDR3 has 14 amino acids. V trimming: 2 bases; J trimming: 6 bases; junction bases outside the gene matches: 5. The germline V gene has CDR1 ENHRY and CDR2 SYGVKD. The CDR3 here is CAISEGRERDTQYF. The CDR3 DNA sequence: TGTGCCATCAGTGAGGGGAGGGAACGGGATACGCAGTATTTT.

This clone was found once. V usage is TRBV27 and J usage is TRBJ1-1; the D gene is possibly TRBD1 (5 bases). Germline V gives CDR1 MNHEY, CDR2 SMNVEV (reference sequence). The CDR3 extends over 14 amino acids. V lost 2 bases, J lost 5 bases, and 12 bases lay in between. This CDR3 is CASSLRGGVTEAFF. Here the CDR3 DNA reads TGTGCCAGCAGTTTACGGGGGGGGGTAACTGAAGCTTTCTTT.

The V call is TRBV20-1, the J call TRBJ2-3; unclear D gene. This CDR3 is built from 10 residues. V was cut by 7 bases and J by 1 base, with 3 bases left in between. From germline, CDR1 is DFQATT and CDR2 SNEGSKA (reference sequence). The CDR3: CSVGTDTQYF. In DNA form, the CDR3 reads TGCAGTGTAGGCACAGATACGCAGTATTTT.

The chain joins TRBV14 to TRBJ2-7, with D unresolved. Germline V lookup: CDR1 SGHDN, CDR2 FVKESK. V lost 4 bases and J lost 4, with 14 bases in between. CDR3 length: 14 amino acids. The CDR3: CASSPRAGPYEQYV. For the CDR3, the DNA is TGTGCCAGCAGCCCCCGGGCAGGCCCTTACGAGCAGTACGTC.

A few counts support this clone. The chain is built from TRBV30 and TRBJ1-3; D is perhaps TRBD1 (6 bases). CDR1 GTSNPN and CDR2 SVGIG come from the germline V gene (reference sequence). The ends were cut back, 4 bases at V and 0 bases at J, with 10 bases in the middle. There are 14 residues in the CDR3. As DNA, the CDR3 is TGTGCCTGGACCACAGGGCTCTCTGGAAACACCATATATTTT. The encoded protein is CAWTTGLSGNTIYF. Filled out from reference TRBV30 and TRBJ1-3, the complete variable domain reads SQTIHQWPATLVQPVGSPLSLECTVEGTSNPNLYWYRQAAGRGLQLLFYSVGIGQISSEVPQNLSASRPQDRQFILSSKKLLLSDSGFYLCAWTTGLSGNTIYFGEGSWLTVV.